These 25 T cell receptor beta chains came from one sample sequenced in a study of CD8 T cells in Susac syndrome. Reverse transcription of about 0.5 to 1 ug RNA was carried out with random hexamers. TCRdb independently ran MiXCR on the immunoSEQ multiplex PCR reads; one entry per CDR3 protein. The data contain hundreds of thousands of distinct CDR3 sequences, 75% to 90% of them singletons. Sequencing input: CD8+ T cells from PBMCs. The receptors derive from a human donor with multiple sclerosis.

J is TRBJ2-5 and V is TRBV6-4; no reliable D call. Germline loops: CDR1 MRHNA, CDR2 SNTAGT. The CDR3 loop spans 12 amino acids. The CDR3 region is CIRADPLETQYF. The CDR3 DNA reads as TGTATTAGGGCCGATCCATTGGAGACCCAGTACTTC.

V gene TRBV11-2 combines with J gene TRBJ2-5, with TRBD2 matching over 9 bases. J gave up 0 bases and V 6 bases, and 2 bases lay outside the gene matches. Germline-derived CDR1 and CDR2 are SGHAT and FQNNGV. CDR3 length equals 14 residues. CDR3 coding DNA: TGTGCCAGCAGTCTAGCGGGGTACCAAGAGACCCAGTACTTC. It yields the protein CASSLAGYQETQYF.

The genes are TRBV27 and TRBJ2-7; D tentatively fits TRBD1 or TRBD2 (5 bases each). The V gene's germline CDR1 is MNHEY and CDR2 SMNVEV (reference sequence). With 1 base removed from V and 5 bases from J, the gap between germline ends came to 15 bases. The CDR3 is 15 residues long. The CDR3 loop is CASSLYEGLWDEQYF. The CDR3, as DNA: TGTGCCAGCAGTTTATATGAGGGGCTATGGGACGAGCAGTACTTC.

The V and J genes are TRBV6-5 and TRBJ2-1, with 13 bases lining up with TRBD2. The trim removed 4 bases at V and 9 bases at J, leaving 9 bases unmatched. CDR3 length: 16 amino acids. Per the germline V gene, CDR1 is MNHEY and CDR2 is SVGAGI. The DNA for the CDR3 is TGTGCCAGCAGTTTCCAACTAGCGGGAGGGCCGGGTGAGCAGTTCTTC. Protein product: CASSFQLAGGPGEQFF.

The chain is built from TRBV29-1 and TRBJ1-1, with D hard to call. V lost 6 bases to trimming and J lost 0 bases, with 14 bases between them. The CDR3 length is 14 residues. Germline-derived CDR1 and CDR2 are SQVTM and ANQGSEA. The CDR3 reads CSVRALPMNTEAFF. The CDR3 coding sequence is TGCAGCGTACGGGCTCTCCCCATGAACACTGAAGCTTTCTTT.

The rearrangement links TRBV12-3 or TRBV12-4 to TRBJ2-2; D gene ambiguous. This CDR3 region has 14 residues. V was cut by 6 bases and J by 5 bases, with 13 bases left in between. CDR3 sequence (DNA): TGTGCCAGCAGGGGAAGCATGTCTACCGGGGAGCTGTTTTTT. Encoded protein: CASRGSMSTGELFF.

The CDR3 sequence: CASSYGTGLSGELFF. The CDR3 DNA follows: TGTGCCAGTAGCTACGGGACAGGGCTCTCCGGGGAGCTGTTTTTT. V is TRBV19 and J is TRBJ2-2, with 9 bases that match TRBD1. CDR1 is LNHDA, CDR2 SQIVND, per germline (reference sequence). With V trimmed by 6 bases and J by 6 bases, 8 bases remained unmatched. CDR3 length: 15 amino acids.

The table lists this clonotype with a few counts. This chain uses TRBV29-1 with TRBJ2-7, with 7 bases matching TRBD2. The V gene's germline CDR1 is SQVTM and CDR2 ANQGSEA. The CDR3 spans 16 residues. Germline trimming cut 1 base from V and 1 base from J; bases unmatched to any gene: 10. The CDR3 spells CSVEGVYGGRSYEQYF. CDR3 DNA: TGCAGCGTTGAAGGGGTATATGGCGGGAGATCCTACGAGCAGTACTTC.

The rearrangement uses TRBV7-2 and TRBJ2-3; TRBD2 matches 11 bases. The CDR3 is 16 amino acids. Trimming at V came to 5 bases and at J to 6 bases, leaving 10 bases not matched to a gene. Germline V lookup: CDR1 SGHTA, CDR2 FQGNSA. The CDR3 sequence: CASSEWASGGPDTQYF. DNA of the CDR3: TGTGCCAGCAGCGAATGGGCTAGCGGGGGGCCGGATACGCAGTATTTT.

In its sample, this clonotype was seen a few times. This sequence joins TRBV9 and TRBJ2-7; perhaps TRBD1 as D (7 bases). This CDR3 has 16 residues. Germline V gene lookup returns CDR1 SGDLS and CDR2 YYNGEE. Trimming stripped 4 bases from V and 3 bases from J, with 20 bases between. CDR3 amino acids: CASSLGGAGGNYEQYF. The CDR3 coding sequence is TGTGCCAGCAGCTTAGGCGGGGCAGGGGGGAACTACGAGCAGTACTTC. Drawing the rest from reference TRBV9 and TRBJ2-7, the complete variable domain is DSGVTQTPKHLITATGQRVTLRCSPRSGDLSVYWYQQSLDQGLQFLIQYYNGEERAKGNILERFSAQQFPDLHSELNLSSLELGDSALYFCASSLGGAGGNYEQYFGPGTRLTVT.

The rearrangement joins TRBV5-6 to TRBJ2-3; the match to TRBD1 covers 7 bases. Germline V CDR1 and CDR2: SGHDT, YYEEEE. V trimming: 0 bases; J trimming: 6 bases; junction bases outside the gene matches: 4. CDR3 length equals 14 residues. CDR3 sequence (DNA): TGTGCCAGCAGCTTGGAACAGGGGTGGGATACGCAGTATTTT. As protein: CASSLEQGWDTQYF.

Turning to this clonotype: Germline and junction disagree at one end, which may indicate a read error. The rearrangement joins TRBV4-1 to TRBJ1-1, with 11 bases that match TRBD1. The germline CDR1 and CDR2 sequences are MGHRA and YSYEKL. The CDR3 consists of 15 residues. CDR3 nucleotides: TGCGCCAGCAGCCAACCCGGGACAGGGGGAACTGAAGTTTTCTTT. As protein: CASSQPGTGGTEVFF.

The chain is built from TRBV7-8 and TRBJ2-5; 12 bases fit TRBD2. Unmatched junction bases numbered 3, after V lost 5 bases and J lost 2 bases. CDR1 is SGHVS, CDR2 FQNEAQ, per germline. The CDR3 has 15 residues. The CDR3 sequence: CASSGGLAGQETQYF. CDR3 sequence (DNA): TGTGCCAGCAGCGGAGGACTAGCGGGACAAGAGACCCAGTACTTC.

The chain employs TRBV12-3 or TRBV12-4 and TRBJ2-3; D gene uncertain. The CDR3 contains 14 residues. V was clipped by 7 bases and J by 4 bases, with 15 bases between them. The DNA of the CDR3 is TGTGCCAGCACCCCAGACTCGGACGCAGATACGCAGTATTTT. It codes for CASTPDSDADTQYF.

The CDR3 DNA is TGTGCCAGCAGTTACTCGGAGAACAGGGGGCATGACAATGAGCAGTTCTTC. Its translation is CASSYSENRGHDNEQFF. The V and J genes are TRBV6-5 and TRBJ2-1; 9 nucleotides match TRBD1. V lost 0 bases and J lost 5; bases outside the gene matches: 8. The CDR3 has 17 amino acids. Germline values: CDR1 MNHEY, CDR2 SVGAGI.

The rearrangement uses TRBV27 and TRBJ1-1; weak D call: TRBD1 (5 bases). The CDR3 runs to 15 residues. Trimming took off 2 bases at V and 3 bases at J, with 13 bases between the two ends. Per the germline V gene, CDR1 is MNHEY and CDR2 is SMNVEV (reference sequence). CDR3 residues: CASSLRYRSYTEAFF. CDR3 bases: TGTGCCAGCAGTTTAAGGTACAGGTCCTACACTGAAGCTTTCTTT.

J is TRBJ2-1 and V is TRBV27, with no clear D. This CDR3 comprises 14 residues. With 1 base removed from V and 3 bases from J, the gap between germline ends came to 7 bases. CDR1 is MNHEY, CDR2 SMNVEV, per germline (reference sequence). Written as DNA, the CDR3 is TGTGCCAGCAGTTTATTTTCCAGCTACAATGAGCAGTTCTTC. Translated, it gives CASSLFSSYNEQFF.

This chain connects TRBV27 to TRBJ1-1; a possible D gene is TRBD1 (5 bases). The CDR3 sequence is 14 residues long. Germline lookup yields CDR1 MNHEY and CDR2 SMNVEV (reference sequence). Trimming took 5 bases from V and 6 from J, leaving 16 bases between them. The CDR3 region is CASSLNLGRPEAFF. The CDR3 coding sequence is TGTGCCAGCAGTCTTAACTTGGGACGACCTGAAGCTTTCTTT.

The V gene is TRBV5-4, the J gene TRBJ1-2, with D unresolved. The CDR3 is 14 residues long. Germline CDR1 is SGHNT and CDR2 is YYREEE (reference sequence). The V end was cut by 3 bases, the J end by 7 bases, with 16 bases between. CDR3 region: CASSSSTLRPGYTF. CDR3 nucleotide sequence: TGTGCCAGCAGCTCCTCCACGTTGAGGCCTGGCTACACCTTC.

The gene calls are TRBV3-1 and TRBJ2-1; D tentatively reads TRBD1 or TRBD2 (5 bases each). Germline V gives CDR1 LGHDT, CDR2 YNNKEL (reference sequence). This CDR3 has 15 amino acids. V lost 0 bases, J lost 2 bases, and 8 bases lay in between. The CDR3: CASSQEPGPYNEQFF. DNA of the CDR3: TGTGCCAGCAGCCAAGAACCGGGACCCTACAATGAGCAGTTCTTC.

The CDR3 sequence: CASSLDNTGALSYEQYF. The CDR3 coding sequence is TGTGCCAGCAGCTTAGATAATACAGGGGCACTCTCCTACGAGCAGTACTTC. This chain joins TRBV7-8 and TRBJ2-7; TRBD1 matches 7 bases. V lost 1 base, J lost 0 bases, and 9 bases stayed unmatched. The CDR3 runs 17 residues. Germline values: CDR1 SGHVS, CDR2 FQNEAQ.

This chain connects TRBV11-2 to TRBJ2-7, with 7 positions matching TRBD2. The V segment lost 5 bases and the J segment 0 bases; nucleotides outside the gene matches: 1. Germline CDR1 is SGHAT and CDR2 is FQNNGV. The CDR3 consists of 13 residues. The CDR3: CASSGEGSYEQYF. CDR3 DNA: TGTGCCAGCAGCGGGGAGGGCTCCTACGAGCAGTACTTC.

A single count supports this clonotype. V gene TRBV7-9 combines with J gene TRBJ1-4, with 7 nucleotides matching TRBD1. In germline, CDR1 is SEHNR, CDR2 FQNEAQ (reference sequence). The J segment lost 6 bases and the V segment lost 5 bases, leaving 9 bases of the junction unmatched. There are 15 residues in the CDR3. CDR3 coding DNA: TGTGCCAGCAGCGTTTTGGACAGGAGGGATGAAAAACTGTTTTTT. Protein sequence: CASSVLDRRDEKLFF.

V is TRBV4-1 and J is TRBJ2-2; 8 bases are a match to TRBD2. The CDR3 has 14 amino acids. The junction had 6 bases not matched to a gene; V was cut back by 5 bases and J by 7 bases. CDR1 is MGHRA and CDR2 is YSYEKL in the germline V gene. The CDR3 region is CASSLGAGVGELFF. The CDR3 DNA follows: TGCGCCAGCAGCTTAGGAGCGGGGGTCGGGGAGCTGTTTTTT.

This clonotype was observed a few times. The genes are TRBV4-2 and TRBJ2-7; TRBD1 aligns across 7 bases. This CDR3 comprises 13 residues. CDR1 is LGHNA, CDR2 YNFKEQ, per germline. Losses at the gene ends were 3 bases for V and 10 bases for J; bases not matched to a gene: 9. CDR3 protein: CASSQSTGPPQYF. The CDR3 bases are TGTGCCAGCAGCCAGTCGACAGGGCCCCCACAGTACTTC.